This T cell receptor (beta chain) is drawn from a study of blood T cell repertoires in COVID-19. Study as a whole: COVID-19 samples collected from the United States, Italy and Spain covered acute and convalescent phases. Sample material is recorded as cDNA or gDNA derived from T cells, B-cell-depleted T cells, or PBMCs.

The CDR3 runs 14 residues. Germline CDR1 is SGHRS and CDR2 is YFSETQ. Trimming stripped 2 bases from V and 8 bases from J, with 13 bases between. In the authors' workflow: Quantification of nucleated cells was approximated via reference gene primer amplification. Assay: immunoSEQ multiplex PCR; the TCRdb copy retains only in-frame clones and omits some. The DNA was the basis for D and trimming; V, J and clone size are from that table. The sample records some 230,000 clones, approximately 80% being singletons. This receptor was identified in a woman aged 50 to 60 with acute or convalescent COVID-19. Sequences were obtained from peripheral blood. J is TRBJ1-4 and V is TRBV5-1; D is possibly TRBD1 (5 bases). The chain's CDR3 is CASSFGQGGEKLFF. The CDR3 nucleotides read TGCGCCAGCAGCTTCGGCCAGGGTGGCGAAAAACTGTTTTTT.